Listed here is a single T cell receptor beta chain. This record belongs to a study of OX40 agonist ivuxolimab in advanced cancers. Method: immunoSEQ multiplex PCR; TCRdb's copy keeps in-frame clones and lacks some. The sample lists 55,000 to 70,000 clones; around 90% were seen once. V lost 6 bases and J lost 1, with 12 bases in between. Germline CDR1 is WNHNN and CDR2 is SYGVQD (reference sequence). The CDR3 is 14 residues long. The chain combines TRBV10-1 with TRBJ1-1; D gene unclear. This receptor was taken from an adult with an advanced solid tumor such as melanoma, head and neck, liver or kidney cancer. Sequencing was performed on CD4+ or CD8+ T cells sorted from blood, taken in a trial of the OX40 agonist ivuxolimab. CDR3 in DNA: TGCGCCAGCAGCGCCCGTGGAGCGAACACTGAAGCTTTCTTT. This gives the protein CASSARGANTEAFF.